Each of the 31 T cell receptor beta chains below was sequenced from the same sample in a study. TCRdb analysed the RT-PCR reads with MiXCR anew, one entry per CDR3 protein. The sample holds about 680,000 distinct CDR3 sequences, approximately 14% seen once. Sequenced material: memory CD4+ T cells from blood. These TCRs come from a female donor in good health, serving as a healthy control.

In this sample, this clonotype turned up many times. The DNA of the CDR3 is TGTGCCAGCAGCACTCTTGGGGACGAGCAGTACTTC. Its translation: CASSTLGDEQYF. The chain carries TRBV7-9 and TRBJ2-7; D unclear. Germline CDR1 is SEHNR and CDR2 is FQNEAQ (reference sequence). Trimming pared 5 bases from V and 5 bases from J, leaving 10 bases between. The length of the CDR3 is 12 residues. Combining the CDR3 with reference TRBV7-9 and TRBJ2-7 gives the whole variable domain DTGVSQNPRHKITKRGQNVTFRCDPISEHNRLYWYRQTLGQGPEFLTYFQNEAQLEKSRLLSDRFSAERPKGSFSTLEIQRTEQGDSAMYLCASSTLGDEQYFGPGTRLTVT.

On this clonotype: Being one base from a much bigger clone, this may be a read error. V and J are TRBV24-1 and TRBJ1-5, with D unresolved. The V end lost 3 bases, the J end lost 6 bases, and 17 bases lay between the germline ends. This CDR3 is 16 amino acids long. Germline CDR1 and CDR2: KGHDR and SFDVKD. The CDR3 loop is CATSDRTGSWGQPQHF. The DNA of the CDR3 is TGTGCCACCAGTGATCGAACGGGGTCGTGGGGTCAGCCCCAGCATTTT.

This clonotype was counted many times. The chain couples TRBV7-2 to TRBJ2-2, with D unclear. With 3 bases removed from V and 7 bases from J, the gap between germline ends came to 9 bases. The V gene's germline CDR1 is SGHTA and CDR2 FQGNSA. CDR3 length: 13 amino acids. The CDR3 region has the DNA TGTGCCAGCAGCTTTGCCGCCGGCGGGGAGCTGTTTTTT. Translating it yields CASSFAAGGELFF.

This clonotype was found a few times. The chain employs TRBV28 and TRBJ2-1, with 11 bases lining up with TRBD2. The germline V gene encodes CDR1 MDHEN and CDR2 SYDVKM. V lost 7 bases, J lost 7 bases, and 18 bases stayed unmatched. The CDR3 runs 18 residues. The CDR3 coding sequence is TGTGCCAGCATTAGTCATATGAGTCTAGCGGGAGGTGGGAATGAGCAGTTCTTC. This codes for CASISHMSLAGGGNEQFF.

In its sample, this clonotype was seen a few times. The rearrangement links TRBV7-2 to TRBJ1-2; weak D call: TRBD1 (5 bases). Trimming left V 4 bases short and J 7 bases short, with 13 bases between. The CDR3 spans 13 residues. Germline V CDR1 and CDR2: SGHTA, FQGNSA. CDR3 protein: CASSSSGESGYTF. The CDR3 DNA sequence: TGTGCCAGCAGCTCTTCGGGGGAGAGTGGCTACACCTTC.

This clonotype has at least ten counts. The V gene is TRBV7-2, the J gene TRBJ1-2; the D gene is possibly TRBD1 (6 bases). Per germline, CDR1 SGHTA and CDR2 FQGNSA. The CDR3 loop spans 14 amino acids. Deletions cut 2 bases from V and 0 bases from J, with 7 bases between. DNA of the CDR3: TGTGCCAGCAGCTTAAACAGGGCTAACTATGGCTACACCTTC. This codes for CASSLNRANYGYTF.

The rearrangement links TRBV5-1 to TRBJ2-3; 7 bases align to TRBD2. Germline V CDR1 and CDR2: SGHRS, YFSETQ. Trimming took 2 bases from V and 3 from J; bases not matched to a gene: 3. The CDR3 runs to 14 residues. Here the CDR3 reads CASSFSGATDTQYF. In DNA form, the CDR3 reads TGCGCCAGCAGCTTCAGCGGGGCTACAGATACGCAGTATTTT.

This clonotype showed up just a few times. The CDR3 DNA is TGCAGCGTGGCGACAACTAATGAAAAACTGTTTTTT. It encodes CSVATTNEKLFF. The V gene is TRBV29-1, the J gene TRBJ1-4; D gene unclear. Trimming stripped 6 bases from V and 0 bases from J, with 5 bases between. The CDR3 is 12 amino acids. Germline V gives CDR1 SQVTM, CDR2 ANQGSEA.

This clonotype was seen more than once but under ten times. J is TRBJ1-5 and V is TRBV4-3; D gene uncertain. Trimming stripped 0 bases from V and 2 bases from J, with 14 bases between. The CDR3 contains 17 residues. Looked up from germline, CDR1 is LGHNA and CDR2 is YSLEER. CDR3 sequence: CASSQDFNLLGNQPQHF. Here the CDR3 DNA reads TGCGCCAGCAGCCAAGATTTTAACCTTTTGGGCAATCAGCCCCAGCATTTT.

This clonotype was recorded at least ten times. This CDR3 reads CSALTGTGDGYTF. CDR3 nucleotides: TGCAGTGCTCTAACCGGGACAGGGGATGGCTACACCTTC. This rearrangement joins TRBV20-1 to TRBJ1-2; TRBD1 matches 10 bases. The germline gives CDR1 DFQATT, CDR2 SNEGSKA (reference sequence). The V gene end was trimmed by 5 bases and the J gene end by 6 bases; junction bases not matched to a gene: 6. The CDR3 has 13 residues.

The rearrangement links TRBV5-4 to TRBJ2-3; unclear D gene. V lost 4 bases and J lost 5, with 8 bases in between. Germline loops: CDR1 SGHNT, CDR2 YYREEE (reference sequence). The CDR3 is 12 residues long. CDR3 loop: CASSKSGDTQYF. DNA for the CDR3: TGTGCCAGCAGCAAGAGTGGAGATACGCAGTATTTT.

The V and J genes are TRBV15 and TRBJ2-5; 8 bases align to TRBD1. Trimming took 2 bases from V and 5 from J; bases not matched to a gene: 10. Germline V gives CDR1 LNHNV, CDR2 YYDKDF (reference sequence). The CDR3 length is 16 residues. The CDR3 bases are TGTGCCACCAGCAGAATTTCTCAGGGGGCGGGGGAGACCCAGTACTTC. This codes for CATSRISQGAGETQYF.

This clonotype was observed at least ten times. The chain has TRBV28 and TRBJ2-7, with D unclear. V was trimmed by 5 bases and J by 2 bases, leaving 7 bases between them. Germline V gene sequence: CDR1 MDHEN, CDR2 SYDVKM. The CDR3 length is 12 residues. The CDR3 DNA follows: TGTGCCAGCAGTGCTGTAGCCTACGAGCAGTACTTC. It codes for CASSAVAYEQYF.

The genes are TRBV4-2 and TRBJ2-1, with 9 nucleotides matching TRBD2. V lost 1 base and J lost 0; bases outside the gene matches: 7. The CDR3 has 18 residues. From germline, CDR1 is LGHNA and CDR2 YNFKEQ. CDR3 nucleotide sequence: TGTGCCAGCAGCCAAGTGAGCAGCGGGAGGCCCTCCTACAATGAGCAGTTCTTC. This translates into CASSQVSSGRPSYNEQFF.

This clonotype was seen more than once but under ten times. The genes are TRBV7-2 and TRBJ2-1, with D tentatively TRBD1 or TRBD2 (5 bases each). Germline values: CDR1 SGHTA, CDR2 FQGNSA. V gave up 3 bases and J gave up 9 bases, with 12 bases separating them. This CDR3 spans 13 amino acids. CDR3 in DNA: TGTGCCAGCAGCTTGGGGGTTAAGATTGAGCAGTTCTTC. Its protein product is CASSLGVKIEQFF.

There are many counts of this clonotype. The V call is TRBV5-1, the J call TRBJ1-3; no clear D. V dropped 0 bases and J dropped 0 bases, with 10 bases sitting between them. Germline V CDR1 and CDR2: SGHRS, YFSETQ. The CDR3 has 16 amino acids. The CDR3 region is CASSLGAGISGNTIYF. The CDR3 DNA follows: TGCGCCAGCAGCTTGGGGGCAGGAATCTCTGGAAACACCATATATTTT. The complete variable domain, with remaining parts taken from reference TRBV5-1 and TRBJ1-3, reads KAGVTQTPRYLIKTRGQQVTLSCSPISGHRSVSWYQQTPGQGLQFLFEYFSETQRNKGNFPGRFSGRQFSNSRSEMNVSTLELGDSALYLCASSLGAGISGNTIYFGEGSWLTVV.

V usage is TRBV9 and J usage is TRBJ2-3; the D is unclear. The germline V gene has CDR1 SGDLS and CDR2 YYNGEE. The CDR3 runs to 14 residues. Between the trimmed V and J ends, which lost 0 bases and 2 bases, there was a span of 7 bases. In DNA form, the CDR3 reads TGTGCCAGCAGCGTAGGGCCCCACACAGATACGCAGTATTTT. Amino acids: CASSVGPHTDTQYF.

The sample holds a few counts of this clonotype. The chain combines TRBV5-1 with TRBJ2-1, with D possibly TRBD2 on 7 matching bases. CDR1 is SGHRS and CDR2 is YFSETQ in the germline V gene. This CDR3 spans 17 amino acids. V gave up 4 bases and J gave up 4 bases, with 21 bases separating them. The CDR3: CASSPQATGGGYNEQFF. In nucleotides, the CDR3 is TGCGCCAGCAGCCCCCAAGCGACAGGCGGGGGTTACAATGAGCAGTTCTTC.

V usage is TRBV12-3 or TRBV12-4 and J usage is TRBJ1-5; TRBD1 matches 7 bases. The CDR3 length is 15 residues. Germline trimming cut 5 bases from V and 6 bases from J; bases unmatched to any gene: 10. CDR3 in amino acids: CASSLMTGISQPQHF. The DNA for the CDR3 is TGTGCCAGCAGTCTTATGACAGGGATCAGTCAGCCCCAGCATTTT.

This clonotype was counted between two and nine times. The CDR3 sequence: CASSWGSQETQYF. CDR3 nucleotides: TGTGCCAGCAGTTGGGGGTCACAAGAGACCCAGTACTTC. The chain combines TRBV28 with TRBJ2-5, with D possibly being TRBD1 or TRBD2 (5 bases each). The CDR3 is 13 residues long. V was trimmed by 4 bases and J by 2 bases, leaving 8 bases between them. Germline-derived CDR1 and CDR2 are MDHEN and SYDVKM.

This clonotype is a singleton in its sample. The chain uses TRBV6-2 or TRBV6-3 and TRBJ1-5; TRBD1 aligns across 10 bases. Germline CDR1 MNHEY, CDR2 SVGEGT. Trimming cost V 2 bases and J 4 bases; bases outside gene matches: 14. CDR3 length: 19 amino acids. The CDR3 is CASSYLITPGQGPNQPQHF. Here the CDR3 DNA reads TGTGCCAGCAGTTACCTTATCACCCCGGGACAGGGGCCTAATCAGCCCCAGCATTTT.

This clonotype was detected many times. Sequence at one end of the junction differs from germline and may be a read error. CDR3 amino acids: CASSLRQGPYEQYF. The CDR3 DNA sequence: TGTGCCAGCAGCTTACGGCAAGGCCCCTACGAGCAGTACTTC. The chain combines TRBV5-1 with TRBJ2-7; D is unclear. Germline lookup yields CDR1 SGHRS and CDR2 YFSETQ. This CDR3 contains 14 residues.

The chain has TRBV24-1 and TRBJ2-1; 12 bases map to TRBD2. V lost 4 bases, J lost 3 bases, and 3 bases stayed unmatched. The germline CDR1 and CDR2 sequences are KGHDR and SFDVKD. CDR3 length equals 16 residues. The CDR3, as DNA: TGTGCCACCAGTGAAACTAGCGGGGGGAACTACAATGAGCAGTTCTTC. Its protein is CATSETSGGNYNEQFF.

This clonotype has at least ten counts. The V call is TRBV12-3 or TRBV12-4, the J call TRBJ2-3, with a tentative D call TRBD2 (7 bases). The V and J ends lost 8 bases and 2 bases respectively, with 11 bases between them. The CDR3 totals 13 residues. Written as DNA, the CDR3 is TGTGCCAGCGGGGGGGGCATCACAGATACGCAGTATTTT. Translation gives CASGGGITDTQYF.

The chain is built from TRBV6-2 or TRBV6-3 and TRBJ2-7; TRBD1 aligns across 10 bases. This CDR3 has 14 residues. With V trimmed by 8 bases and J by 4 bases, 8 bases remained unmatched. Germline V gives CDR1 MNHEY, CDR2 SVGEGT. This chain's CDR3 is CASARTGGRYEQYF. In DNA form, the CDR3 reads TGTGCCAGCGCTCGGACAGGGGGGCGATACGAGCAGTACTTC.

This clonotype was found a few times. The J gene is TRBJ2-5, the V gene TRBV27, with TRBD2 as a possible D gene (5 bases). CDR1 and CDR2 from the germline V gene are MNHEY and SMNVEV (reference sequence). This CDR3 is 15 amino acids long. The V end was cut by 5 bases, the J end by 8 bases, with 21 bases between. The DNA of the CDR3 is TGTGCCAGCAGTGCGGACTTTTTACGGACCGAAACCCAGTACTTC. Amino acids: CASSADFLRTETQYF.

The CDR3 spells CASWSGARGSGNTIYF. CDR3 in DNA: TGTGCCAGCTGGTCAGGGGCGCGGGGATCTGGAAACACCATATATTTT. V and J are TRBV28 and TRBJ1-3; TRBD1 might be the D (6 bases). This CDR3 contains 16 residues. Trimming removed 8 bases at V and 1 base at J, with 18 bases between. Looked up from germline, CDR1 is MDHEN and CDR2 is SYDVKM.

This clonotype appeared a few times. This chain uses TRBV4-1 with TRBJ1-1, with 8 bases fitting TRBD1. The V gene's germline CDR1 is MGHRA and CDR2 YSYEKL. The ends lost 2 bases at V and 8 bases at J; junction bases unmatched: 4. The CDR3 covers 13 residues. The CDR3 region is CASSQRTGWEAFF. The CDR3 DNA is TGCGCCAGCAGCCAACGGACAGGGTGGGAAGCTTTCTTT.

This clonotype was counted ten times or more. V is TRBV15 and J is TRBJ2-7; the D gene is possibly TRBD2 (6 bases). The germline gives CDR1 LNHNV, CDR2 YYDKDF (reference sequence). Trimming pared 2 bases from V and 3 bases from J, leaving 14 bases between. This CDR3 has 15 amino acids. The DNA for the CDR3 is TGTGCCACCAGCAGATTTTCGAACGGGAGCTACGAGCAGTACTTC. Translated, it gives CATSRFSNGSYEQYF.

This clonotype has at least ten counts. The genes are TRBV29-1 and TRBJ1-1; tentative D call: TRBD1 (6 bases). The CDR3 totals 13 residues. V was pared by 7 bases and J by 0 bases, with 12 bases between. Germline values: CDR1 SQVTM, CDR2 ANQGSEA. The CDR3 loop is CSAAAGVNTEAFF. As DNA, the CDR3 is TGCAGCGCCGCCGCAGGGGTGAACACTGAAGCTTTCTTT. Full variable domain (outside the CDR3, taken from reference TRBV29-1 and TRBJ1-1): SAVISQKPSRDICQRGTSLTIQCQVDSQVTMMFWYRQQPGQSLTLIATANQGSEATYESGFVIDKFPISRPNLTFSTLTVSNMSPEDSSIYLCSAAAGVNTEAFFGQGTRLTVV.

The V call is TRBV5-4, the J call TRBJ2-1; tentative D call: TRBD2 (6 bases). Germline lookup yields CDR1 SGHNT and CDR2 YYREEE (reference sequence). The CDR3 totals 16 residues. Trimming left V 0 bases short and J 0 bases short, with 10 bases between. The CDR3 bases are TGTGCCAGCAGCTTGGCGGGACTTAGCTCCTACAATGAGCAGTTCTTC. This encodes CASSLAGLSSYNEQFF.